The entry below gives a single TCR beta chain sequence along with its context. Its antigen is as yet unknown. This record belongs to a study of response to subunit inactivated influenza vaccine. Notes on the study in general: Authors proposed each seasonal influenza vaccination draws in few new T cells.

TCRdb used MiXCR to reprocess the RT-PCR reads, holding one entry per CDR3 protein. This repertoire shows approximately 530,000 distinct CDR3 sequences, 6% to 9% found once; its top ten account for roughly 13%. Unmatched junction bases numbered 7, after V lost 3 bases and J lost 7 bases. The length of the CDR3 is 15 residues. Per the germline V gene, CDR1 is SEHNR and CDR2 is FQNEAQ (reference sequence). This receptor was taken from a man between 50 and 75 years old who received an inactivated influenza vaccine. The source material was PBMCs from blood, sampled around 25 months after vaccination. This rearrangement joins TRBV7-9 to TRBJ2-1, with TRBD2 matching 9 bases. The CDR3 sequence: CASSFAGGPSNEQFF. In DNA, the CDR3 is TGTGCCAGCAGCTTTGCGGGAGGGCCCTCGAATGAGCAGTTCTTC.